This is a list of T cell receptor beta chains from one sample in a study of radiation and T cells in renal cell carcinoma. Repertoires were generated with immunoSEQ multiplex PCR, while TCRdb's copy carries only in-frame clones and drops some. The data contain about 170,000 clones, about 88% of them singletons. Sequencing used blood, obtained from a patient whose treatment included radiotherapy and nephrectomy. The receptors derive from a woman in her forties or fifties with renal cell carcinoma. The CDR3 runs from the conserved cysteine through the conserved F or W. The D gene is left open where the match is weak. Rows may omit the clone size; those that give it use once, few, many or a size class.

V gene	clone size	D gene	J gene	CDR3 protein	CDR3 DNA
TRBV5-1	once	-	TRBJ1-1	CASSLGAENTEAFF	TGCGCCAGTAGCTTGGGGGCGGAGAACACTGAAGCTTTCTTT
TRBV9	-	-	TRBJ1-2	CASSEGSNYGYTF	TGTGCCAGCAGTGAAGGTTCTAACTATGGCTACACCTTC
TRBV7-9	-	-	TRBJ1-1	CASSLAVTEAFF	TGTGCCAGCAGCTTAGCGGTCACTGAAGCTTTCTTT
TRBV7-9	-	TRBD1	TRBJ1-6	CASSSADRGHNSPLHF	TGTGCCAGCAGCTCCGCCGACAGGGGGCATAATTCACCCCTCCACTTT
TRBV7-2	-	-	TRBJ1-2	CASSQGWALGYTF	TGTGCCAGCAGCCAGGGGTGGGCGCTTGGCTACACCTTC
TRBV9	-	-	TRBJ2-5	CASSVAGKETQYF	TGTGCCAGCAGCGTAGCAGGGAAAGAGACCCAGTACTTC
TRBV7-3	-	-	TRBJ1-5	CASSPGTNQPQHF	TGTGCCAGCAGCCCTGGGACCAATCAGCCCCAGCATTTT
TRBV5-1	-	-	TRBJ1-1	CASRYDTTEAFF	TGCGCCAGCAGATATGACACCACTGAAGCTTTCTTT
TRBV6-5	few	-	TRBJ1-1	CASRGFAEAFF	TGTGCCAGCAGAGGGTTTGCTGAAGCTTTCTTT
TRBV9	-	-	TRBJ2-1	CASSVVGSSYNEQFF	TGTGCCAGCAGCGTGGTGGGAAGCTCCTACAATGAGCAGTTCTTC
TRBV5-4	-	-	TRBJ2-1	CASSAAGTPYNEQFF	TGTGCCAGCAGCGCAGCCGGGACTCCCTACAATGAGCAGTTCTTC
TRBV6-5	-	TRBD1	TRBJ1-1	CASSYRDRGHTEAFF	TGTGCCAGCAGTTACCGCGACAGGGGACACACTGAAGCTTTCTTT
TRBV6-1	-	TRBD2	TRBJ2-3	CASSGQRGLITDTQYF	TGTGCCAGCAGTGGGCAGCGGGGGTTGATCACAGATACGCAGTATTTT
TRBV15	-	TRBD2	TRBJ2-5	CATDVAGGSQETQYF	TGTGCCACCGACGTAGCGGGGGGAAGCCAAGAGACCCAGTACTTC
TRBV7-2	-	-	TRBJ2-5	CASSTEETQYF	TGTGCCAGCAGCACCGAAGAGACCCAGTACTTC
TRBV9	-	-	TRBJ2-5	CASSVGGYTEETQYF	TGTGCCAGCAGCGTAGGCGGGTATACCGAAGAGACCCAGTACTTC
TRBV5-1	-	-	TRBJ2-3	CASSWGRGDTQYF	TGCGCCAGCAGCTGGGGCAGAGGCGATACGCAGTATTTT
TRBV6-5	-	-	TRBJ2-2	CASSYFSGVAGELFF	TGTGCCAGCAGTTACTTCTCAGGGGTGGCGGGGGAGCTGTTTTTT
TRBV7-2	-	-	TRBJ1-5	CASSPATSGQPQHF	TGTGCCAGCAGCCCCGCCACGAGTGGTCAGCCCCAGCATTTT
TRBV11-3	-	TRBD1	TRBJ1-2	CASSTGQADYGYTF	TGTGCCAGCAGCACGGGACAGGCGGACTATGGCTACACCTTC
TRBV7-2	-	TRBD2	TRBJ2-5	CASSSLERGSWETQYF	TGTGCCAGCAGCTCACTCGAGCGGGGGTCGTGGGAGACCCAGTACTTC
TRBV30	-	-	TRBJ1-2	CAWSVPLGYGYTF	TGTGCCTGGAGTGTTCCCCTCGGGTATGGCTACACCTTC
TRBV13	-	-	TRBJ2-5	CASSQGHLETQYF	TGTGCCAGCAGCCAGGGGCACCTAGAGACCCAGTACTTC
TRBV7-2	-	TRBD2	TRBJ2-3	CASTYGGARTDTQYF	TGTGCCAGCACCTACGGGGGGGCCCGCACAGATACGCAGTATTTT
TRBV6-1	-	TRBD2	TRBJ2-3	CASYLAGGRGTQYF	TGTGCCAGCTATCTAGCGGGGGGGCGTGGTACGCAGTATTTT
TRBV28	-	-	TRBJ2-7	CASTTASPSYEQYF	TGTGCCAGCACCACAGCTTCCCCTTCCTACGAGCAGTACTTC
TRBV21-1	-	-	TRBJ1-1	CASGAGRYTEAFF	TGTGCCAGTGGGGCGGGGCGATACACTGAAGCTTTCTTT
TRBV30	-	TRBD1	TRBJ2-1	CAWKGQYNEQFF	TGTGCCTGGAAGGGACAGTACAATGAGCAGTTCTTC
TRBV7-9	-	-	TRBJ1-3	CASSLSKGVLGNTIYF	TGTGCCAGCAGCTTATCCAAGGGGGTGCTAGGAAACACCATATATTTT
TRBV5-6	-	-	TRBJ1-2	CASSSGTGFNYGYTF	TGTGCCAGCAGCTCCGGGACTGGATTTAACTATGGCTACACCTTC
TRBV6-1	-	TRBD1	TRBJ1-4	CASTDRGLGLFF	TGTGCCAGCACCGACAGGGGCCTTGGATTGTTTTTT
TRBV18	-	-	TRBJ2-7	CASSPGPESEQYF	TGTGCCAGCTCACCGGGTCCCGAAAGCGAGCAGTACTTC
TRBV2	-	TRBD1	TRBJ2-1	CASRMTGTDEQFF	TGTGCCAGCAGGATGACAGGGACGGATGAGCAGTTCTTC
TRBV5-1	-	-	TRBJ2-1	CASSLRDIRMDEQFF	TGCGCCAGCAGCCTAAGGGACATCAGAATGGATGAGCAGTTCTTC
TRBV19	-	-	TRBJ1-1	CASKGWEAFF	TGTGCCAGTAAAGGGTGGGAAGCTTTCTTT
TRBV5-1	-	-	TRBJ1-3	CASSLAGGSGNTIYF	TGCGCCAGCAGCTTGGCGGGGGGCTCTGGAAACACCATATATTTT
TRBV2	-	-	TRBJ2-7	CASISMTRDSSYEQYF	TGTGCCAGCATTAGTATGACGCGGGACAGCTCCTACGAGCAGTACTTC
TRBV11-1	once	TRBD1	TRBJ2-7	CASSIPTGGQGSYEQYF	TGTGCCAGCAGCATACCCACAGGGGGCCAGGGTTCCTACGAGCAGTACTTC
TRBV6-5	-	TRBD1	TRBJ1-2	CASSYRDRGYGYTF	TGTGCCAGCAGTTACCGGGACAGGGGCTACGGCTACACCTTC
TRBV6-5	-	-	TRBJ1-2	CASSYSSSWGGYTF	TGTGCCAGCAGTTACTCGAGCAGTTGGGGAGGCTACACCTTC
TRBV30	-	-	TRBJ2-3	CAWGTSGRDTQYF	TGTGCCTGGGGGACCTCGGGTAGGGATACGCAGTATTTT
TRBV27	-	TRBD1	TRBJ2-7	CASSSAGTGAYEQYF	TGTGCCAGCAGTTCTGCGGGGACAGGGGCCTACGAGCAGTACTTC
TRBV5-1	once	-	TRBJ1-1	CASGTGTENTEAFF	TGCGCCAGCGGAACCGGGACGGAGAACACTGAAGCTTTCTTT
TRBV6-1	-	-	TRBJ2-2	CASSVITGELFF	TGTGCCAGCAGTGTTATCACCGGGGAGCTGTTTTTT
TRBV7-2	-	TRBD1	TRBJ2-1	CASSSELTGYAWNEQFF	TGTGCCAGCAGCTCCGAATTGACAGGGTACGCGTGGAATGAGCAGTTCTTC
TRBV5-8	once	-	TRBJ1-2	CASSLGGNYGYTF	TGTGCCAGCAGCTTGGGGGGGAACTATGGCTACACCTTC
TRBV7-2	-	-	TRBJ2-3	CASSTRTAGDTQYF	TGTGCCAGCAGCACCCGGACTGCTGGGGATACGCAGTATTTT
TRBV19	-	-	TRBJ1-1	CASSRQLSANTEAFF	TGTGCCAGTAGTAGGCAACTCTCTGCGAACACTGAAGCTTTCTTT
TRBV2	-	-	TRBJ1-4	CASRTDNEKLFF	TGTGCCAGCAGGACAGATAATGAAAAACTGTTTTTT
TRBV10-2	-	TRBD1	TRBJ1-5	CASSDRGSNQPQHF	TGCGCCAGCAGTGACAGGGGGAGCAATCAGCCCCAGCATTTT
TRBV5-1	many	-	TRBJ1-1	CASSPSSTEVNTEAFF	TGTGCCAGCAGCCCTTCCTCGACAGAAGTGAACACTGAAGCTTTCTTT
TRBV5-1	-	-	TRBJ2-1	CASSLELGNEQFF	TGCGCCAGCAGCTTGGAGTTGGGCAATGAGCAGTTCTTC
TRBV5-4	-	TRBD1	TRBJ1-4	CASSFGQGAHNEKLFF	TGTGCCAGCAGCTTCGGGCAGGGGGCGCATAATGAAAAACTGTTTTTT
TRBV6-1	-	-	TRBJ1-3	CASSEVPASSGNTIYF	TGTGCCAGCAGTGAAGTTCCAGCCAGCTCTGGAAACACCATATATTTT